The TCR beta chain described here comes from a study of blood T cell repertoires in COVID-19. Data came from immunoSEQ multiplex PCR; TCRdb stores just in-frame clones and leaves some out. The table shows some 15,000 clones, with roughly 85% occurring only once. Material: peripheral blood. The receptor was isolated from a human donor in a cohort sampled during active COVID-19.

The CDR3 nucleotides read TGTGCCAGCATCCTGACAGGGGTACGGGATGAGCAGTTCTTC. Translation: CASILTGVRDEQFF. The chain employs TRBV6-9 and TRBJ2-1; TRBD1 agrees at 8 bases. CDR3 length: 14 residues. The V gene end was trimmed by 7 bases and the J gene end by 8 bases; junction bases not matched to a gene: 10. Per the germline V gene, CDR1 is MNHGY and CDR2 is SVAAGI.